Following are 17 T cell receptor beta chains from one sample sequenced in a study of human T cells and chemical hapten exposure. TCRdb re-derived calls from the RACE reads in MiXCR, one entry per CDR3 protein. The sample lists about 120,000 distinct CDR3 sequences, around 11% seen once, with 2% to 2.5% in the top ten. Time point noted: patch test 3, about 24 weeks after DPC sensitization. Treatment meaning: therapeutic diphenylcyclopropenone sensitization with weekly scalp DPC. Material: whole blood, obtained in connection with sensitization to the hapten diphenylcyclopropenone (DPC). Receptors originate from a woman aged 50 to 60 with alopecia areata. Some clones in this sample may be carry-over from other donors' samples.

The rearrangement uses TRBV6-2 or TRBV6-3 and TRBJ1-2; the D is unclear. Trimming stripped 8 bases from V and 2 bases from J, with 9 bases between. The V gene's germline CDR1 is MNHEY and CDR2 SVGEGT. The CDR3 extends over 12 amino acids. CDR3 loop: CASSWENYGYTF. The CDR3 DNA is TGTGCCAGCTCGTGGGAGAACTATGGCTACACCTTC.

In the case of this clonotype: One junction end disagrees with the germline gene, perhaps due to a read error. The CDR3 DNA is TGTGCCAGCAGCTTAGGGGGGCACCAAAATCAGCCCCAGAATTTT. It is translated as CASSLGGHQNQPQNF. The chain employs TRBV7-2 and TRBJ1-5; a weak D match, TRBD1 (6 bases). Germline CDR1 reads SGHTA; CDR2 reads FQGNSA. The CDR3 sequence is 15 residues long.

This clonotype was detected many times. The chain links TRBV6-2 or TRBV6-3 to TRBJ2-1; TRBD2 agrees at 13 bases. V trimming: 5 bases; J trimming: 0 bases; junction bases outside the gene matches: 4. Germline V gene sequence: CDR1 MNHEY, CDR2 SVGEGT. The CDR3 is 17 amino acids. The CDR3 DNA is TGTGCCAGCAGTCGACGGACTAGCGGGAGCTCCTACAATGAGCAGTTCTTC. Amino acids: CASSRRTSGSSYNEQFF.

The rearrangement joins TRBV6-5 to TRBJ1-2; 7 bases are a match to TRBD1. The ends lost 4 bases at V and 2 bases at J; junction bases unmatched: 4. CDR3 length: 14 residues. Germline-derived CDR1 and CDR2 are MNHEY and SVGAGI. The CDR3 DNA reads as TGTGCCAGCAGTTGGTCAGGGGGGAACTATGGCTACACCTTC. Translating gives CASSWSGGNYGYTF.

The chain combines TRBV3-1 with TRBJ2-3; 11 bases map to TRBD2. Trimming at V came to 4 bases and at J to 5 bases, leaving 11 bases not matched to a gene. The CDR3 contains 17 residues. The germline V gene has CDR1 LGHDT and CDR2 YNNKEL (reference sequence). The CDR3 protein is CASSLRLAGIQGDTQYF. As DNA, the CDR3 is TGTGCCAGCAGCCTCAGACTAGCGGGGATTCAAGGAGATACGCAGTATTTT.

This clonotype was recorded a few times. The rearrangement uses TRBV2 and TRBJ1-1; D remains unclear. The V end lost 3 bases, the J end lost 0 bases, and 11 bases lay between the germline ends. The CDR3 sequence is 15 residues long. Germline V lookup: CDR1 SNHLY, CDR2 FYNNEI. CDR3: CASSEGWHMNTEAFF. CDR3 bases: TGTGCCAGCAGTGAGGGCTGGCACATGAACACTGAAGCTTTCTTT.

In this sample, this clonotype turned up many times. The rearrangement joins TRBV7-8 to TRBJ1-6, with no clear D. This CDR3 has 14 residues. Germline loops: CDR1 SGHVS, CDR2 FQNEAQ. Trimming removed 5 bases at V and 7 bases at J, with 12 bases between. The CDR3 nucleotides are TGTGCCAGCAGCCCACAGCGGGGAAATTCACCCCTCCACTTT. This translates into CASSPQRGNSPLHF.

The table lists this clonotype with many counts. V and J are TRBV7-6 and TRBJ2-7; either TRBD1 or TRBD2 may fit D (5 bases each). Germline assignment: CDR1 SGHVS and CDR2 FNYEAQ. The CDR3 length is 15 residues. V lost 5 bases and J lost 2, with 16 bases in between. DNA of the CDR3: TGTGCCAGCAGCATAACCCGGGACGGACCCTACGAGCAGTACTTC. This encodes CASSITRDGPYEQYF.

This chain joins TRBV7-6 and TRBJ2-4; 9 bases line up with TRBD2. CDR3 size: 17 residues. Germline CDR1 SGHVS, CDR2 FNYEAQ. The V gene end was trimmed by 1 base and the J gene end by 6 bases; junction bases not matched to a gene: 10. The CDR3 bases are TGTGCCAGCAGCTTAGGGGTAGCGGGAGTACCGGGAAACATTCAGTACTTC. It yields the protein CASSLGVAGVPGNIQYF.

The chain employs TRBV11-2 and TRBJ1-1, with D possibly TRBD1 on 6 matching bases. Germline CDR1 and CDR2: SGHAT and FQNNGV. V was trimmed by 4 bases and J by 11 bases, leaving 17 bases between them. The CDR3 extends over 13 amino acids. CDR3 DNA: TGTGCCAGCAGCTCCAACAAAGCGGGGGGCGCTTTCTTT. It translates to CASSSNKAGGAFF.

The chain employs TRBV7-7 and TRBJ2-3; TRBD2 is a possible D gene (6 bases). Germline values: CDR1 SSHAT, CDR2 FNYEAQ (reference sequence). The V end was cut by 5 bases, the J end by 2 bases, with 14 bases between. This CDR3 spans 15 amino acids. The CDR3 loop reads CASSQLASFTDTQYF. Here the CDR3 DNA reads TGTGCCAGCAGCCAACTAGCCAGCTTCACAGATACGCAGTATTTT.

This clonotype is a singleton in its sample. The chain is built from TRBV19 and TRBJ2-7; D possibly corresponds to TRBD2 (5 bases). Germline CDR1 reads LNHDA; CDR2 reads SQIVND (reference sequence). The CDR3 consists of 15 residues. Trimming removed 5 bases from V and 5 bases from J, with 19 bases in between. CDR3 nucleotide sequence: TGTGCCAGTAGTCCCCGGAAAGGCGGGTTTGACGAGCAGTACTTC. Translating gives CASSPRKGGFDEQYF. The whole variable domain, filled in from reference TRBV19 and TRBJ2-7, reads DGGITQSPKYLFRKEGQNVTLSCEQNLNHDAMYWYRQDPGQGLRLIYYSQIVNDFQKGDIAEGYSVSREKKESFPLTVTSAQKNPTAFYLCASSPRKGGFDEQYFGPGTRLTVT.

This clonotype has only a few counts. This chain joins TRBV7-8 and TRBJ2-2, with 7 bases identical to TRBD1. Germline trimming cut 4 bases from V and 4 bases from J; bases unmatched to any gene: 9. Germline lookup yields CDR1 SGHVS and CDR2 FQNEAQ. The CDR3 extends over 16 amino acids. CDR3 residues: CASSSRGAGGTGELFF. CDR3 coding DNA: TGTGCCAGCAGCTCCAGAGGGGCAGGGGGCACCGGGGAGCTGTTTTTT.

The rearrangement joins TRBV29-1 to TRBJ2-7; 10 bases are shared with TRBD2. This CDR3 spans 18 amino acids. The J segment lost 1 base and the V segment lost 1 base, leaving 13 bases of the junction unmatched. Germline CDR1 reads SQVTM; CDR2 reads ANQGSEA. The CDR3 reads CSVEGGGRLAGRSYEQYF. The DNA of the CDR3 is TGCAGCGTTGAAGGTGGAGGGCGACTAGCGGGCCGTTCCTACGAGCAGTACTTC.

This clonotype appeared a few times. The chain couples TRBV7-8 to TRBJ1-5, with 7 bases fitting TRBD1. V trimming: 4 bases; J trimming: 2 bases; junction bases outside the gene matches: 5. Germline values: CDR1 SGHVS, CDR2 FQNEAQ. CDR3 length equals 15 residues. The CDR3 nucleotides read TGTGCCAGCAGCTCCCGACAGGGTGGCAATCAGCCCCAGCATTTT. This codes for CASSSRQGGNQPQHF.

This chain connects TRBV12-3 or TRBV12-4 to TRBJ2-7; tentatively, D is TRBD2 (5 bases). The CDR3 totals 12 residues. V lost 6 bases and J 5 bases, leaving 11 bases between the germline ends. CDR3 amino acids: CASSPSGDEQYF. The CDR3 bases are TGTGCCAGCAGCCCCTCCGGGGACGAGCAGTACTTC.

This clonotype was seen repeatedly, ten times or more. The V and J genes are TRBV11-2 and TRBJ2-7; a weak D match, TRBD2 (6 bases). Trimming took 0 bases from V and 6 from J, leaving 15 bases between them. The CDR3 contains 15 residues. Looked up from germline, CDR1 is SGHAT and CDR2 is FQNNGV. Here the CDR3 reads CASSLEPGTSAEQYF. The CDR3 nucleotides are TGTGCCAGCAGCTTAGAACCCGGGACTTCCGCCGAGCAGTACTTC.